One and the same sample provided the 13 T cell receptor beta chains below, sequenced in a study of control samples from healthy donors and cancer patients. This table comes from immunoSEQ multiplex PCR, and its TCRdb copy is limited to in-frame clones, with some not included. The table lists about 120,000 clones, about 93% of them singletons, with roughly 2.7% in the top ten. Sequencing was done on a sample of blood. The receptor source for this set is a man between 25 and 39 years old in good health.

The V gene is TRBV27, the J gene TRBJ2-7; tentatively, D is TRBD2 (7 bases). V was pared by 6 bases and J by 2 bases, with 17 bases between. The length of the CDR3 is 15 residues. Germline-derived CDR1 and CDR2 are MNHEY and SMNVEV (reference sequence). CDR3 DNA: TGTGCCAGCAGCCGAGGGGGGGTGGCTACCTACGAGCAGTACTTC. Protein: CASSRGGVATYEQYF.

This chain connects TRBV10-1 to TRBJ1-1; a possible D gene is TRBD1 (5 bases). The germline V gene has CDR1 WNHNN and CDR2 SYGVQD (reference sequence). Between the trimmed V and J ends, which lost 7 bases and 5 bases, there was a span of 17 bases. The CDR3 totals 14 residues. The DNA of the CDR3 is TGCGCCAGCAAAGCGGACACAGGTCGTACTGAAGCTTTCTTT. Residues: CASKADTGRTEAFF.

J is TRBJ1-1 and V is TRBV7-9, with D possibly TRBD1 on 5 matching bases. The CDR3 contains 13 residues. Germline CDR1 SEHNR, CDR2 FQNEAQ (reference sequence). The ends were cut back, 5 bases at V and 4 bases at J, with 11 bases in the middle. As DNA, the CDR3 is TGTGCCAGCAGCCTCGGGGACGGCACTGAAGCTTTCTTT. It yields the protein CASSLGDGTEAFF.

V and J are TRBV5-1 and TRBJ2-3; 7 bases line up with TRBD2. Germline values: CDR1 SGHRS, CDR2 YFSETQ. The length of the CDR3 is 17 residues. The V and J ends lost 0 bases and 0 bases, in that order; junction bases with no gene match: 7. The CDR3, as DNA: TGCGCCAGCAGCTTGGAGGGAGGGTTCGTAAGCACAGATACGCAGTATTTT. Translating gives CASSLEGGFVSTDTQYF. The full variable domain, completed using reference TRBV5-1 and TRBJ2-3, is KAGVTQTPRYLIKTRGQQVTLSCSPISGHRSVSWYQQTPGQGLQFLFEYFSETQRNKGNFPGRFSGRQFSNSRSEMNVSTLELGDSALYLCASSLEGGFVSTDTQYFGPGTRLTVL.

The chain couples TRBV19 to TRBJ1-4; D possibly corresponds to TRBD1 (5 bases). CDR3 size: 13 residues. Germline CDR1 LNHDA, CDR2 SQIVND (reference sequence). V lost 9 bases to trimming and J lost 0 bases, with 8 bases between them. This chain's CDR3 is CASTGATNEKLFF. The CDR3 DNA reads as TGTGCCAGCACAGGAGCAACTAATGAAAAACTGTTTTTT. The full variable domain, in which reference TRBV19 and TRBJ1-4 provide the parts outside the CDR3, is DGGITQSPKYLFRKEGQNVTLSCEQNLNHDAMYWYRQDPGQGLRLIYYSQIVNDFQKGDIAEGYSVSREKKESFPLTVTSAQKNPTAFYLCASTGATNEKLFFGSGTQLSVL.

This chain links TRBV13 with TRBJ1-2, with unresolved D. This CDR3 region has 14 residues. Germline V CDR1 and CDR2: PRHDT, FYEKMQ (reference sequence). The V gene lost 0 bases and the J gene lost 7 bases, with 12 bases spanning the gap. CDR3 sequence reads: CASSLGRGSGGYTF. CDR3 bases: TGTGCCAGCAGCTTAGGGCGAGGTTCGGGTGGCTACACCTTC.

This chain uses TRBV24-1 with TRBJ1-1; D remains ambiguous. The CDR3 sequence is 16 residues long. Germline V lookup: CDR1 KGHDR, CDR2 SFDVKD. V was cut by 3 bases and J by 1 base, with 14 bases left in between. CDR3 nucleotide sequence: TGTGCCACCAGTGATGCCCCCGGACGGGGGAACACTGAAGCTTTCTTT. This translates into CATSDAPGRGNTEAFF.

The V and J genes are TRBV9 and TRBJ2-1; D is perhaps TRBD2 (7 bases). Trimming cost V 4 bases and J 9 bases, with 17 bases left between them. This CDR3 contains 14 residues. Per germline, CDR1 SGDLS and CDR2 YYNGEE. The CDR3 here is CASSHGGGAPEQFF. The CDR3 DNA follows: TGTGCCAGCAGCCACGGAGGGGGGGCCCCTGAGCAGTTCTTC.

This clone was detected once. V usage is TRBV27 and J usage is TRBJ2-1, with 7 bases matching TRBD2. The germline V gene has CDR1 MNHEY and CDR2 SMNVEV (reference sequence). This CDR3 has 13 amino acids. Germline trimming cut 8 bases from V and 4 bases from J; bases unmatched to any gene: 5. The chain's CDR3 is CASSSGLYNEQFF. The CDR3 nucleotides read TGTGCCAGCTCTAGCGGTCTTTACAATGAGCAGTTCTTC.

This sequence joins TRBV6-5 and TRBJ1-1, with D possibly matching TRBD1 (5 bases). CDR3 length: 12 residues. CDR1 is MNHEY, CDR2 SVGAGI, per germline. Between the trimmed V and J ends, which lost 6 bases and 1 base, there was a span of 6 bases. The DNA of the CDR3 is TGTGCCAGCAGCACAGGGAACACTGAAGCTTTCTTT. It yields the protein CASSTGNTEAFF.

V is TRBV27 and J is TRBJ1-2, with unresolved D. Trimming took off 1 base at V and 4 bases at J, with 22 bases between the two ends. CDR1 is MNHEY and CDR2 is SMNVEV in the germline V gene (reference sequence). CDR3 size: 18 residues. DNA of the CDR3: TGTGCCAGCAGTTTATTCGGCCAGCGGCCTTATTCGCTCTATGGCTACACCTTC. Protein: CASSLFGQRPYSLYGYTF.

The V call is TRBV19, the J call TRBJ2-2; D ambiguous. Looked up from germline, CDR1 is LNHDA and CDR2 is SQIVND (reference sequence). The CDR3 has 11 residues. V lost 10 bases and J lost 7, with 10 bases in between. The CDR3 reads CATRKVGELFF. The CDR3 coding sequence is TGTGCCACCCGGAAGGTCGGGGAGCTGTTTTTT. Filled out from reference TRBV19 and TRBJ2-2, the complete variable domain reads DGGITQSPKYLFRKEGQNVTLSCEQNLNHDAMYWYRQDPGQGLRLIYYSQIVNDFQKGDIAEGYSVSREKKESFPLTVTSAQKNPTAFYLCATRKVGELFFGEGSRLTVL.

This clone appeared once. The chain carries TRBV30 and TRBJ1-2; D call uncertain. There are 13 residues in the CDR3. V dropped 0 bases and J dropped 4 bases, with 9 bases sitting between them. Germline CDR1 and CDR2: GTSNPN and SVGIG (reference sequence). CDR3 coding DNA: TGTGCCTGGAGTGTAGGCGGCCTCTATGGCTACACCTTC. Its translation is CAWSVGGLYGYTF.